The text below deals with one TCR beta chain. This specimen includes other DNA sequences encoding the same CDR3. These data are taken from a study of blood T cell repertoires in COVID-19. Study context: The analysed material was cDNA or gDNA that came from T cells, B-cell-depleted T cells, or PBMCs.

Original processing notes: Quantification of nucleated cells was approximated via reference gene primer amplification. Data came from immunoSEQ multiplex PCR; TCRdb stores just in-frame clones and leaves some out. Clone size and the V and J calls come from that table; the DNA yielded D and trimming. This sample yields about 370,000 clones, of which about 90% are seen a single time; 3% belongs to the top ten. In Seattle, patients joined the study during active infection and were tracked longitudinally. Germline lookup yields CDR1 SQVTM and CDR2 ANQGSEA. V lost 6 bases, J lost 1 base, and 0 bases stayed unmatched. The CDR3 runs to 12 residues.

The sequenced material came from peripheral blood. The V and J genes are TRBV29-1 and TRBJ1-1; 9 nucleotides agree with TRBD1. The receptor's source is a woman aged 25-40 years with COVID-19, enrolled during active disease. The CDR3 DNA reads as TGCAGCGTGGGACAGGGGAACACTGAAGCTTTCTTT. Protein product: CSVGQGNTEAFF. The complete variable domain, with remaining parts taken from reference TRBV29-1 and TRBJ1-1, reads SAVISQKPSRDICQRGTSLTIQCQVDSQVTMMFWYRQQPGQSLTLIATANQGSEATYESGFVIDKFPISRPNLTFSTLTVSNMSPEDSSIYLCSVGQGNTEAFFGQGTRLTVV.